This T cell receptor beta chain was obtained from a study of cytomegalovirus exposure and HLA in healthy donors (dated by TCRdb to the late 2010s). About the study as a whole: An earlier analysis of several hundred of the donors reported 250 to 350 Gb of sequence data and roughly 100 million unique TCR beta sequences from about 179 million T cells. A later genetic analysis took genome-wide SNP genotypes for about three fifths of the roughly 700 donors and used that subset as a discovery cohort. The study aimed to test whether cataloging public T cell receptors could reveal signatures of past pathogen exposure. An early release that covered about 600 HLA-typed donors contained around 330 gigabases of sequencing data and about 84 million unique TCR sequences. To predict cytomegalovirus infection status, the study combined high-throughput TCR immunosequencing, statistical association of individual TCRs with disease status, and machine learning. Among the roughly 370 genotyped donors, roughly 80% belonged to the genetic ancestry cluster associated with self-reported Caucasian donors. To decide whether each TCR beta V gene segment behaved as functional or pseudogenic, an earlier analysis of several hundred of the donors relied on high-throughput TCR beta sequencing. Donor age, sex, ethnicity and CMV serostatus were compiled alongside the repertoire data. Every repertoire in the discovery cohort had been generated on one and the same sequencing platform. Typing coverage differed by locus: A, B, C, DRB1 and DQB1 were typed in roughly 620-630 donors, DQA1 in about 550, DPA1 in some 570, and DPB1 in approximately 450. Across under 500 genotyped donors of the cohort, an average of roughly 250,000 unique TCR beta nucleotide sequences per donor were sequenced, and 15% to 20% of those sequences were non-productive. Because of strong linkage in the cohort, roughly five DR-DQ haplotypes were treated as single units for association and clustering. In a later analysis, previously published TCR beta repertoires from about 640 donors were re-analyzed and high-resolution HLA genotyping was added so that TCR occurrence patterns could be studied. Class I and class II HLA loci were covered by the typing at four-digit resolution. In the later analysis, no new phenotypic data were used to find candidate immune exposures; instead, reliance was placed on TCR beta sequences and their occurrence across donors. Along with the approximately 650-subject first cohort, a separate validation cohort of roughly 110 different subjects was used. The T cell repertoires of several hundred subjects were profiled by immunosequencing and related to cytomegalovirus serostatus. Broader findings and caveats from the paper: In a later genetic analysis, a missense DCLRE1C variant was associated with V-gene and J-gene trimming of TCR beta chains, and the association was replicated in an independent cohort. In a later analysis, TCR association rates were found to vary across HLA loci, with the most associated TCRs seen for DRB1 alleles and the fewest for HLA-C alleles. Specific HLA alleles were associated with 15,000 to 20,000 TCR beta sequences at a false discovery rate of 0.05 in a later analysis. Some IMGT-functional V segments, including TRBV6-2 and TRBV6-3, could not be told apart with the 87-base-pair reads, so those segments were excluded. Compared with the roughly 700-donor mean, donors in an Asian-associated ancestry cluster had fewer N-insertions in productive TCRs, according to a later genetic analysis. The sequencing pipeline was judged likely to have produced a cluster of highly shared sequence variants as a technical artifact. In this cohort, only TCR beta chains were sequenced, and detectable features were limited by the absence of alpha or paired-chain data. Over 15 rarely observed V segments, including chromosome 9 orphons, were excluded from the earlier analysis of several hundred of the donors because counts were too low. A further reported finding was that TCR beta sequences accurately predicted the HLA-A and HLA-B alleles for most subjects in the first cohort. For the cohort, immune exposure information was limited to CMV serostatus. The study listed 170 or so TCR beta chains as associated with cytomegalovirus. Correlated functional status among segregating V segments might be attributable to linkage disequilibrium, but an unknown experimental factor could not be ruled out. A few of the identified cytomegalovirus-associated TCR beta chains were confirmed in vitro to be specific for cytomegalovirus antigens. Presence/absence analyses assumed roughly uniform sequencing depth across donors, an assumption that may not hold. While some public TCRs were present in many individuals, most TCR sequences turned up only very rarely across donors. HLA typing was unavailable for some donors at each locus, so association tests used only the typed subset. It was suggested by the authors that the approach could potentially be generalized to other disease states and immunological phenotypes. A later analysis found that HLA-associated TCR beta chains were more clonally expanded and had lower generation probabilities than equally common non-associated chains. A later analysis reported that several top co-occurrence clusters appeared linked to parvovirus B19, influenza, CMV and Epstein-Barr virus. Cytomegalovirus status was reported to be diagnosed by the classifier with high specificity and sensitivity in both the original and validation cohorts. Assigning TCR associations to individual alleles was difficult when HLA alleles, especially DR and DQ, strongly co-occurred. In an earlier analysis of about 540 of the donors, most TCR beta V segments were observed in productive rearrangements about 90% or about 30% of the time, broadly matching IMGT annotations. Most CMV-associated TCR beta chains appeared to be HLA-restricted in a later analysis, and the HLA associations seemed to be driven largely by CMV exposure.

Library generation was performed with the immunoSEQ multiplex PCR assay. For the multiplex PCR, a mixture combining 60 forward primers for TCR Vbeta segments and 13 reverse primers for TCR Jbeta segments was used. The CDR3 region of rearranged TCR beta genes was amplified from genomic DNA by a multiplex PCR assay. On the Illumina HiSeq System, the amplified TCR beta libraries were sequenced as 87-base-pair reads. The original pipeline was this. A later analysis tallied around 80 million unique TCR beta chains across the 600 to 700 repertoires, and about 10 million of those chains were shared by two or more donors. A nearest-neighbor algorithm error-corrected the raw reads and collapsed the reads into unique sequences, merging closely related sequences to remove PCR and sequencing errors. V, D and J gene segments were assigned by aligning CDR3 sequences to IMGT reference sequences. For a sequence to be retained, at least a six-nucleotide match to both a V gene segment and a J gene segment was required. Rearrangements were called productive when the CDR3 lacked stop codons and stayed in frame with V and J; all others were non-productive. Following IMGT convention, CDR3 was defined as the stretch from the second conserved V-encoded cysteine up to the conserved J-encoded phenylalanine. In an earlier analysis of around 570 of the donors, sequences lacking an unambiguous match to a single V gene segment were excluded. In an earlier analysis of around 600 of the donors, V segments were called functional above 56.7% productive rearrangements and were called segregating when the between-donor standard deviation exceeded 5%. To diagnose cytomegalovirus status from the catalog of TCR beta chain sequences, a statistical classification framework was built. V and J gene assignment, in a later analysis, came from comparing TCR nucleotide sequences with IMGT/GENE-DB human TR gene sequences. The TCRdist pipeline was used in a later analysis to assign CDR3 sequences and most-parsimonious VDJ recombination scenarios. In a later analysis, every TCR beta chain was defined by the combination of its CDR3 amino acid sequence and its V-gene family, and reads without a unique V-gene family were dropped. In a later analysis, approximately 640 highly shared, low-generation-probability nucleotide sequences were removed to address suspected cross-contamination and a sequencing artifact. In a later analysis, a clonal expansion index for each public chain was calculated from normalized within-repertoire ranks of inferred template counts. In a later analysis, generation probabilities were computed using a VDJ recombination model fitted to out-of-frame rearrangements, and the results were checked against IGoR. A later analysis scored TCR-TCR, TCR-HLA and TCR-CMV co-occurrence with hypergeometric tests, applying a repertoire-size bias correction to TCR pairs. In a later analysis, false discovery rates were estimated by permuting HLA or CMV assignments 20 times. In a later analysis, co-occurring TCRs were grouped using DBSCAN, with TCRdist sequence similarity added in when clustering inside HLA-allele-positive subsets. Co-occurrence clustering excluded repertoires with fewer than 30,000 or more than 120,000 public chains, plus five with anomalous nucleotide sharing. Entries here come from immuneACCESS through TCRdb and include only in-frame sequences with V and J called. Some clones fail to appear in such tables; in the studies checked, an unresolved V gene covers under half of the shortfall, and the cause of the remainder is unknown. Clonal size and the V and J genes are those of that table, whereas D and trimming came from the DNA. The table of this sample itemizes about 72,000 clones. Together, the top ten hold 2.5% to 3% of the sample.

The cohort consisted of approximately 690 healthy bone marrow donors. All cohort members were sampled while nominally healthy, although unrecorded immune exposures were likely present. The donor tested CMV seronegative and was one of the 352 seronegative cohort members. A peripheral blood sample was provided by each donor, and peripheral blood mononuclear cells were used for TCR beta sequencing. Genomic DNA extraction from the blood cell samples was performed with the Qiagen DNeasy Blood Extraction Kit. As to this clone: Its target antigen remains unknown.

V is cut back by 1 base and J by 0 bases, with 8 bases in the junction unmatched. Sequences SGHTA (CDR1) and FQGNSA (CDR2) are obtained from the germline V gene. The CDR3 runs 18 amino acids, cysteine and phenylalanine included. Solely the CDR3 DNA is kept, with 54 bases framed from the first base. The sequence was obtained from a man aged 35 to 55 in good health and CMV-seronegative. The sequence links TRBV7-2 to TRBJ2-5; a stretch of 10 junction bases matches TRBD2. Sequences were obtained from PBMCs. The CDR3 region: CASSLVPSGGNYQETQYF. The nucleotide sequence reads as follows: TGTGCCAGCAGCTTAGTGCCTAGCGGGGGAAACTACCAAGAGACCCAGTACTTC.